The clone carrying this T cell receptor beta chain occurred a few times. Its antigen is still unknown. As to time point: patch test 1, 2 weeks after DPC sensitization. Sample treatment: therapeutic diphenylcyclopropenone sensitization with weekly scalp DPC. Trimming left V 0 bases short and J 4 bases short, with 18 bases between. Germline V lookup: CDR1 PRHDT, CDR2 FYEKMQ (reference sequence). The CDR3 spans 17 residues. The source of the sample is a study of human T cells and chemical hapten exposure. On the study more broadly: Mostly female patients had alopecia areata, totalis or universalis.

Attachment of unique molecular identifiers to individual cDNA molecules was performed in the library. Per the authors' pipeline: Counting gave a median of around 90,000 TCRs per sample, with values ranging from about 20,000 to 750,000. Each CDR3 protein is one row after TCRdb ran MiXCR on the RACE reads. The V and J calls here are based on TCRdb, not the publication. The data show roughly 120,000 distinct CDR3 sequences, 12% seen once. Findings and caveats of the study: Among expanded TCRs, significantly more large CDR3 similarity clusters formed than among controls.

The sample was whole blood, taken in connection with sensitization to the hapten diphenylcyclopropenone (DPC). The TCR comes from a woman aged 50 to 65 with alopecia areata. Some clones in this sample may be carry-over from other donors' samples. The chain is built from TRBV13 and TRBJ1-2, with D perhaps TRBD1 (5 bases). CDR3 bases: TGTGCCAGCAGCTTAGGCAGAGATGGGGCAGTAAGCTATGGCTACACCTTC. As protein: CASSLGRDGAVSYGYTF.